The T cell receptor beta chain described here comes from a study of T-cell reconstitution after alpha-beta-depleted transplantation in children. CDR1 GTSNPN and CDR2 SVGIG come from the germline V gene (reference sequence). The V gene end was trimmed by 0 bases and the J gene end by 6 bases; junction bases not matched to a gene: 12. The CDR3 has 16 residues. Study-wide findings and caveats: Elevated TCRbeta diversity at day 60 was traced, in some patients, to surviving recipient T cells and thymic progenitors. One year post-transplant, T-cell counts and diversity were largely derived from T cells produced anew.

As it was prepared, the TCRbeta library received unique molecular identifiers. TCRdb re-called the PCR reads through MiXCR, storing one row per CDR3 protein. The table shows under 250,000 distinct CDR3 sequences, with roughly a quarter occurring only once. Regarding this clonotype: Its antigen is unidentified.

The J gene is TRBJ2-5, the V gene TRBV30, with TRBD2 matching 8 bases. The source is a female patient aged 2 to 10 who had a stem cell transplant for congenital amegakaryocytic thrombocytopenia, so the T cells may come from the graft donor. The sample here was PBMCs, mostly from graft donor cells, taken 360 days after TCRalphabeta/CD19-depleted stem cell transplant. Here the CDR3 reads CAWSVRLAGPGQTQYF. The CDR3 DNA follows: TGTGCCTGGAGTGTAAGGCTAGCGGGCCCAGGGCAGACCCAGTACTTC.